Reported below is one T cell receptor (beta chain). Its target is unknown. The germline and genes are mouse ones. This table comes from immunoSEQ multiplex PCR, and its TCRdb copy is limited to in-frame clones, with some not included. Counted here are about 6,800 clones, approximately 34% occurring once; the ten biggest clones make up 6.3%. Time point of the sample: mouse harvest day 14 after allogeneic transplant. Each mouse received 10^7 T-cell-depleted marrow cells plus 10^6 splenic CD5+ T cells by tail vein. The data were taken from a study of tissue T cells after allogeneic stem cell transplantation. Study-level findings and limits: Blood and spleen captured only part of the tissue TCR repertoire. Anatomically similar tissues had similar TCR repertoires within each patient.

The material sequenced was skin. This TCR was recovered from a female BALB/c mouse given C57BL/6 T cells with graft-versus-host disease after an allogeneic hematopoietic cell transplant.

The chain's CDR3 is CASSLGQGNTEVFF. The DNA read from the CDR3 is TGTGCCAGCAGCTTAGGACAGGGAAACACAGAAGTCTTC. The chain is built from TRBV3 and TRBJ1-1; 7 bases agree with TRBD1. The CDR3 goes on 1 residue after the read ends, and that part is filled in from the germline J gene. V dropped 1 base and J dropped 1; count of bases not matched to a gene: 0. This CDR3 comprises 14 residues. The germline gives CDR1 SNHLY, CDR2 FYNGKV (reference sequence).